The entry below describes one T cell receptor (beta chain). Its matching antigen is unknown. The sample comes from a study of shared clonotypes between healthy human individuals. Only in-frame clones appear in the TCRdb table, and some are missing; sequencing was by immunoSEQ multiplex PCR. The data show approximately 1.5 million clones, approximately 98.5% seen once. After removal of 8 bases from V and 1 base from J, the junction contained 7 bases not matched to a gene. Germline loops: CDR1 ENHRY, CDR2 SYGVKD. The CDR3 has 14 amino acids. Study-wide points: Genetic and exposure-history diversity was limited by the small donor number.

The material sequenced was naive CD4+ T cells sorted from blood. Noted subset: CD45RA+ positively selected. This receptor was obtained from a man aged 30 to 39 in good health. This rearrangement joins TRBV10-3 to TRBJ2-5; 7 positions agree with TRBD2. The CDR3 coding sequence is TGTGCCATCGGGGAGGGCAGAACCCAAGAGACCCAGTACTTC. Translating it yields CAIGEGRTQETQYF.